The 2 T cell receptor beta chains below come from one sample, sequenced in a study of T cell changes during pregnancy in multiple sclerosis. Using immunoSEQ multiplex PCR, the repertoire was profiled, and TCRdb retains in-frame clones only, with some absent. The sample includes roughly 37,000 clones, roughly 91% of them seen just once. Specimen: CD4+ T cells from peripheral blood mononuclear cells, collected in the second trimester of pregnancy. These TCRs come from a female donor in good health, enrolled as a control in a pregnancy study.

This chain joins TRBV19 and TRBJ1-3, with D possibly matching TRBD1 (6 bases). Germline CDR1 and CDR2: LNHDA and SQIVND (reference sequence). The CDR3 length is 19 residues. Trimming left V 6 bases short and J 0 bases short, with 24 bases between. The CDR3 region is CASRGPGDSLGGSGNTIYF. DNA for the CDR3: TGTGCCAGTAGGGGGCCAGGGGATTCGTTGGGTGGCTCTGGAAACACCATATATTTT.

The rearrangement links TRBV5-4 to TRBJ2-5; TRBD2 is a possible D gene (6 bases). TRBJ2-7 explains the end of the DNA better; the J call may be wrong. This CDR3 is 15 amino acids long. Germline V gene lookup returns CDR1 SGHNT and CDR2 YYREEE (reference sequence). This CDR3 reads CASSPPGLMDYEQYF. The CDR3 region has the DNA TGTGCCAGCAGCCCCCCGGGACTTATGGACTACGAGCAGTACTTC.